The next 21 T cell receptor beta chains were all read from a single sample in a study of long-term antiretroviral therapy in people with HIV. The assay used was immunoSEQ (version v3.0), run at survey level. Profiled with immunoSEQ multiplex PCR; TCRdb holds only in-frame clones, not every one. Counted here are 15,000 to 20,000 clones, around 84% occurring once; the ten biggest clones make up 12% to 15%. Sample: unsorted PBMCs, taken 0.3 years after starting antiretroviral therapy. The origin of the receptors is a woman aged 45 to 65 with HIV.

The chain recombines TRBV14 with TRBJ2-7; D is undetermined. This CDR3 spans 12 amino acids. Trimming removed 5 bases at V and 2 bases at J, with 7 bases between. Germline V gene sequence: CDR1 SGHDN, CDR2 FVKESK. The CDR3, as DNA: TGTGCCAGCAGCTTGGCAGCCTACGAGCAGTACTTC. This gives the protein CASSLAAYEQYF. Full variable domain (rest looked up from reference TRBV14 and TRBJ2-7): EAGVTQFPSHSVIEKGQTVTLRCDPISGHDNLYWYRRVMGKEIKFLLHFVKESKQDESGMPNNRFLAERTGGTYSTLKVQPAELEDSGVYFCASSLAAYEQYFGPGTRLTVT.

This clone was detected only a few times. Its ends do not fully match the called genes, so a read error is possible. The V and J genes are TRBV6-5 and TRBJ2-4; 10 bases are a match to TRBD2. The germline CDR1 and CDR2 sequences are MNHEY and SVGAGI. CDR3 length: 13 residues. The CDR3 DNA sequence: TGTGCCAGCAGTTCCTTAGCGGGGGGACCTCCCCACTTC. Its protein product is CASSSLAGGPPHF.

CDR3 bases: TGCGCCAGCAGCTTGGAGGCTTCGGGCGGTCAGCCCCAGCATTTT. It is translated as CASSLEASGGQPQHF. The chain links TRBV5-1 to TRBJ1-5; D is uncertain. The CDR3 spans 15 residues. The germline V gene encodes CDR1 SGHRS and CDR2 YFSETQ. V lost 0 bases to trimming and J lost 6 bases, with 13 bases between them.

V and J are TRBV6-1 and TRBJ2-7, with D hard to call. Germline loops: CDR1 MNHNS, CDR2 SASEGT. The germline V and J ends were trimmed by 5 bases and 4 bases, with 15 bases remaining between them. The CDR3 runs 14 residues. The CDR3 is CASSPRETRYEQYV. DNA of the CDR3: TGTGCCAGCAGTCCCCGAGAAACTCGATACGAGCAGTACGTC.

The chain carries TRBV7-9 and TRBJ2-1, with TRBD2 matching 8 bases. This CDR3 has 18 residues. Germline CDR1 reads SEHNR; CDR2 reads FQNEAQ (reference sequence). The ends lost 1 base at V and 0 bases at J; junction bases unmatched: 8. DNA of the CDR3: TGTGCCAGCAGCTTAGGGTCTGGCGGGGGGCGCTCCTACAATGAGCAGTTCTTC. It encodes CASSLGSGGGRSYNEQFF.

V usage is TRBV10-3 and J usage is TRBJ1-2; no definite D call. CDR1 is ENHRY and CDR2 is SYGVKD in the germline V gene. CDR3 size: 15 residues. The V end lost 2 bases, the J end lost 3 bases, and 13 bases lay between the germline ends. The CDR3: CAISEGPNGHYGYTF. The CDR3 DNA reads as TGTGCCATCAGTGAGGGCCCAAACGGACACTATGGCTACACCTTC.

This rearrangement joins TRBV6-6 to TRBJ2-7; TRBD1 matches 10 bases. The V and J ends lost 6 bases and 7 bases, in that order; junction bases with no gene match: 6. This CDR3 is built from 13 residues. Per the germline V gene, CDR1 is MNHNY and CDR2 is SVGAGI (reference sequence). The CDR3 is CASSRDRGFEQYV. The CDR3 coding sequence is TGTGCCAGCAGCAGGGACAGGGGCTTTGAGCAGTACGTC.

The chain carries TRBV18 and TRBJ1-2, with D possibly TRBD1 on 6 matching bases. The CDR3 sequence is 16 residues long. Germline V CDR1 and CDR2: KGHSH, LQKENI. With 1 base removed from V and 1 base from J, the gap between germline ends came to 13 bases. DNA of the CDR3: TGTGCCAGCTCACCACTTGGACAGCCTTATAACTATGGCTACACCTTC. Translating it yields CASSPLGQPYNYGYTF.

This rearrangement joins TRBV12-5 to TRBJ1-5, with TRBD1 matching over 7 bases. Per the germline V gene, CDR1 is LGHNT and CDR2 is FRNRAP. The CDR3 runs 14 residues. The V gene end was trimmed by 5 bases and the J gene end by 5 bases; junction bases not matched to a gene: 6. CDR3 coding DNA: TGTGCTAGTGGTACAGAGGGGGCCCATCAGCCCCAGCATTTT. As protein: CASGTEGAHQPQHF.

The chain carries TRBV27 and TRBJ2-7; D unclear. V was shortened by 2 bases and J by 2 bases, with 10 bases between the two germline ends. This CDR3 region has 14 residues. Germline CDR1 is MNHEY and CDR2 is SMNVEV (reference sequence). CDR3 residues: CASSLKVFAYEQYF. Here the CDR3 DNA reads TGTGCCAGCAGTTTAAAGGTGTTTGCCTACGAGCAGTACTTC.

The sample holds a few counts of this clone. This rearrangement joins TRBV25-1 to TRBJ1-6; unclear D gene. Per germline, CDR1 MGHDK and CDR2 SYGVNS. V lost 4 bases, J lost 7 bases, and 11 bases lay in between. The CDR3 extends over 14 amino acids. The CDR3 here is CASSVSGLNSPLHF. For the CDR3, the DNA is TGTGCCAGCAGTGTGTCAGGCCTAAATTCACCCCTCCACTTT.

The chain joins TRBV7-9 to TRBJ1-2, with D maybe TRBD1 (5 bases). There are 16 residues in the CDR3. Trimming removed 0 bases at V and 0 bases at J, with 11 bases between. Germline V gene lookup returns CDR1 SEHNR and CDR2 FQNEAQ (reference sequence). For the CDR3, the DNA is TGTGCCAGCAGCTTAGCTACAGGTACAGCTAACTATGGCTACACCTTC. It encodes CASSLATGTANYGYTF.

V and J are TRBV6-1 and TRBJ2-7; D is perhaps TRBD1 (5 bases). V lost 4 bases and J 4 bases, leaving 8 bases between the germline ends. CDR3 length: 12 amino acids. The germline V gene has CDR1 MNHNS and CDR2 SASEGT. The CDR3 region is CASSGQGYEQYV. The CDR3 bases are TGTGCCAGCAGTGGTCAGGGTTACGAGCAGTACGTC.

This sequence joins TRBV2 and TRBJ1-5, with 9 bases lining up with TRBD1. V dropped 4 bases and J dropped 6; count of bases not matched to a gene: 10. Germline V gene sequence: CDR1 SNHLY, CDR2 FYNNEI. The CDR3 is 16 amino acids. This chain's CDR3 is CASSGSGDRVIQPQHF. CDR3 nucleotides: TGTGCCAGCAGTGGGTCGGGGGACAGGGTCATTCAGCCCCAGCATTTT.

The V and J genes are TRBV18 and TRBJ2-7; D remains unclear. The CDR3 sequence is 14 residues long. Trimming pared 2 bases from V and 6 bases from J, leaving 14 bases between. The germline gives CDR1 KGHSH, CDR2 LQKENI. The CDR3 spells CASSPTSDGAEQYF. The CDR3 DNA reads TGTGCCAGCTCACCAACCAGTGATGGCGCCGAGCAGTACTTC.

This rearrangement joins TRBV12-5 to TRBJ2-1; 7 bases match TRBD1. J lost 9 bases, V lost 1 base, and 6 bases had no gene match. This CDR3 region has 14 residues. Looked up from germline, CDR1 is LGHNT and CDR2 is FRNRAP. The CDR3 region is CASGLARTGGEQFF. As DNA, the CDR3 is TGTGCTAGTGGTTTGGCCCGGACAGGCGGTGAGCAGTTCTTC.

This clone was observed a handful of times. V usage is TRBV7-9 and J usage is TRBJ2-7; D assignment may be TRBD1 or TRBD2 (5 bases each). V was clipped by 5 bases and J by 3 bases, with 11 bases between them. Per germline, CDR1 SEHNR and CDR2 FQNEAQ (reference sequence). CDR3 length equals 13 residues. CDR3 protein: CASSPQGVYEQYF. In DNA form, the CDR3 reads TGTGCCAGCAGCCCCCAGGGAGTCTACGAGCAGTACTTC.

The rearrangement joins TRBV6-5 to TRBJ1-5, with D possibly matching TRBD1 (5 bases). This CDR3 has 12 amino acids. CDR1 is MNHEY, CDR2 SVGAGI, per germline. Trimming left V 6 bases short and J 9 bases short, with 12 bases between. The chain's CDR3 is CASSPPGAPQHF. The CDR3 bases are TGTGCCAGCAGCCCCCCCGGGGCGCCCCAGCATTTT.

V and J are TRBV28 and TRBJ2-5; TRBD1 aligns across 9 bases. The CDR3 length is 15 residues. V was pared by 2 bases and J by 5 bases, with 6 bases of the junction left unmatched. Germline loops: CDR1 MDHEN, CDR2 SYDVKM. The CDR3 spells CASSLRSTGGETQYF. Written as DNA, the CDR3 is TGTGCCAGCAGTTTAAGGTCGACAGGGGGGGAGACCCAGTACTTC. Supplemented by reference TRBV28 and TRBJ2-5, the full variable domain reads DVKVTQSSRYLVKRTGEKVFLECVQDMDHENMFWYRQDPGLGLRLIYFSYDVKMKEKGDIPEGYSVSREKKERFSLILESASTNQTSMYLCASSLRSTGGETQYFGPGTRLLVL.

The chain's CDR3 is CASSADSYTGELFF. CDR3 sequence (DNA): TGTGCCAGCAGCGCCGACAGTTACACCGGGGAGCTGTTTTTT. V is TRBV7-8 and J is TRBJ2-2; TRBD1 might be the D (5 bases). This CDR3 has 14 residues. Deletions cut 5 bases from V and 3 bases from J, with 10 bases between. Per germline, CDR1 SGHVS and CDR2 FQNEAQ.

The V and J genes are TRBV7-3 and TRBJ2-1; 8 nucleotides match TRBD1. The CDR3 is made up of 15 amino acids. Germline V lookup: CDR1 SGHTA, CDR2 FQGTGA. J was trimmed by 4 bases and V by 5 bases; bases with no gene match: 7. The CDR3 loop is CASSANRGNYNEQFF. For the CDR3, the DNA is TGTGCCAGCAGCGCTAACAGGGGGAATTACAATGAGCAGTTCTTC.